This T cell receptor (beta chain) originates from a study of blood T cell repertoires in COVID-19. The CDR3 is 15 residues long. Trimming pared 3 bases from V and 4 bases from J, leaving 15 bases between. Germline lookup yields CDR1 LGHDT and CDR2 YNNKEL (reference sequence). Original handling: Amplifying reference gene primers gave estimates of nucleated cell counts. Sequencing used immunoSEQ multiplex PCR; TCRdb keeps in-frame clones, though not all of them. For V, J and clone size, that table is used; D and trimming come from the DNA. The sample yields approximately 150,000 clones, roughly 89% seen once.

The sample comprised peripheral blood. The receptor comes from a woman aged 50 to 65 with acute or convalescent COVID-19. The rearrangement joins TRBV3-1 (or the pseudogene TRBV3-2) to TRBJ1-2, with D hard to call. The CDR3 is CASSHLAEAPYGYTF. As DNA, the CDR3 is TGTGCCAGCAGCCACCTAGCAGAGGCCCCCTATGGCTACACCTTC.